This TCR beta chain appears in the sequencing data of a study of blood T cell repertoires in COVID-19. Study context: COVID-19 samples, acute and convalescent, were from the United States, Italy and Spain.

As handled by the study authors: Amplified reference gene primers provided the basis for estimating nucleated cell counts. TCRdb keeps only in-frame clones here, not all; method: immunoSEQ multiplex PCR. V, J and clone size derive from that table, while D and trimming were established from the DNA sequence. The data hold about 38,000 clones, with approximately 87% observed a single time. Germline loops: CDR1 MGHRA, CDR2 YSYEKL. Losses at the gene ends were 1 base for V and 4 bases for J; bases not matched to a gene: 3. The CDR3 totals 15 residues. The sequencing sample was made of peripheral blood. The chain employs TRBV4-1 and TRBJ1-4, with 7 positions matching TRBD1. The receptor comes from a man over 45 with active or convalescent COVID-19. The CDR3 protein is CASSQGRQGNEKLFF. In nucleotides, the CDR3 is TGCGCCAGCAGCCAAGGAAGACAGGGTAATGAAAAACTGTTTTTT.